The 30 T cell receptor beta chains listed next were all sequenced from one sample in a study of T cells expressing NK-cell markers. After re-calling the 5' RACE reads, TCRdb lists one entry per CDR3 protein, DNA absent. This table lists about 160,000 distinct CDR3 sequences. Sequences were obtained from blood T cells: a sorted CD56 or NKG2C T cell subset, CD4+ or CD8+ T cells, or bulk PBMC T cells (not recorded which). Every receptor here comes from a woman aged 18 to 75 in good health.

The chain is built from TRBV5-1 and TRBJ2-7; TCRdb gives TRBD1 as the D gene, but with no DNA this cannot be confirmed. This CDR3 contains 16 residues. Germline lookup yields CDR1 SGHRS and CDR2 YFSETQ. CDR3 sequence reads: CASSPFGGGSPYEQYF.

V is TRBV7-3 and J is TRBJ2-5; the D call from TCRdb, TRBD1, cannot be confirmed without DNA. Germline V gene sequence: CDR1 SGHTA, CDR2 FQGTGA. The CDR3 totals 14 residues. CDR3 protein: CASSPTGLQETQYF.

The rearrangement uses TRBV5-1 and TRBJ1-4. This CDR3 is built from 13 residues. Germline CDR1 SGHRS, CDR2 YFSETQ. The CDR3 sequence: CASRAASNEKLFF.

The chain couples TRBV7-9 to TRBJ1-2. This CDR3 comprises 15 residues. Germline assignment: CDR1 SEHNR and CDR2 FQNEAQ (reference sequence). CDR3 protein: CASSLAEGTRYGYTF.

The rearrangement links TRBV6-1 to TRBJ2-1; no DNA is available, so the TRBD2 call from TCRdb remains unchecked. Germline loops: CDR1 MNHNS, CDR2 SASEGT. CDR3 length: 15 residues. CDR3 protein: CASTVLAGGDNEQFF.

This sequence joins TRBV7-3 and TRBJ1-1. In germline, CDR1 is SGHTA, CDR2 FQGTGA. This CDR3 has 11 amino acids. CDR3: CASGNGGEAFF.

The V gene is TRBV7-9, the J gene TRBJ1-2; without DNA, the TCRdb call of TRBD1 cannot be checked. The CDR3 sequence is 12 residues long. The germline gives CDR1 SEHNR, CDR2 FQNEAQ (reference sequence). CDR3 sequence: CASSLTGEGYTF.

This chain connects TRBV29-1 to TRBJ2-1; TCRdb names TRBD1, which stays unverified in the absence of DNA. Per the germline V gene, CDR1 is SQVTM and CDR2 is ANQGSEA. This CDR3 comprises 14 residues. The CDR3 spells CSVKTVSSYNEQFF.

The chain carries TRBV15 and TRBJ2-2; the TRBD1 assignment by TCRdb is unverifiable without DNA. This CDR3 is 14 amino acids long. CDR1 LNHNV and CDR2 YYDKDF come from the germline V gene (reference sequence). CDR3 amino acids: CATSRQGGTGELFF.

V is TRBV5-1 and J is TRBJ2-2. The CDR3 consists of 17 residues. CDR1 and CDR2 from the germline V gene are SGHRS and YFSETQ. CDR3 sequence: CASSLAMGHDNTGELFF.

This chain's CDR3 is CASSLQGGSNTEAFF. The rearrangement links TRBV5-1 to TRBJ1-1; TCRdb lists TRBD1, though no DNA is available to test this call. This CDR3 is 15 amino acids long. In germline, CDR1 is SGHRS, CDR2 YFSETQ.

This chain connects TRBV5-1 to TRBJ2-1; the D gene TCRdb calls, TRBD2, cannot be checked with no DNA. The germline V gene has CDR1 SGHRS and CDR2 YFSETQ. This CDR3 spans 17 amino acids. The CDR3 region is CASSFYAGTSGSNEQFF.

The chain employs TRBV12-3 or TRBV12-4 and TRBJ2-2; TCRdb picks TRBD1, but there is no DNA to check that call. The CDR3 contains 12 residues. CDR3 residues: CASRARGGELFF.

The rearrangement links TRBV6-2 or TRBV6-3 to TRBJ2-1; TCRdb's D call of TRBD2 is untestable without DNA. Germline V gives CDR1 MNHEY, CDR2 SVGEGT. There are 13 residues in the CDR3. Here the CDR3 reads CASSGLPYNEQFF.

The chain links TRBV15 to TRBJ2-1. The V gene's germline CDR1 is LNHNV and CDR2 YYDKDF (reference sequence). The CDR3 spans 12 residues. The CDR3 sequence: CATSRDYNEQFF.

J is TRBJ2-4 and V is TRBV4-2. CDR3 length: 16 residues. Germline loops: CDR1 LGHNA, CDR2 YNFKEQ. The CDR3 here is CASSQGDRLAKNIQYF.

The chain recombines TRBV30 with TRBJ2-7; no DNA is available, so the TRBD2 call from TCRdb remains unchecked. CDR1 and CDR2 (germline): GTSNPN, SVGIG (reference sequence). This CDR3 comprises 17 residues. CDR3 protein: CAWTLGTSVASSYEQYF.

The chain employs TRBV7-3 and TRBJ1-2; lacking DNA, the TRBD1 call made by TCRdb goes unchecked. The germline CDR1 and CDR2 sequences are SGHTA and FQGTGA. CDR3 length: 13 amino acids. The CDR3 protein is CASSKTRGYGYTF.

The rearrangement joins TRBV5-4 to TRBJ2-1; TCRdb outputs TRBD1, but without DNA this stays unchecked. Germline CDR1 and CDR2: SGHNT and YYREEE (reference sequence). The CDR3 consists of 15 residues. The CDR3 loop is CASSLGTASYNEQFF.

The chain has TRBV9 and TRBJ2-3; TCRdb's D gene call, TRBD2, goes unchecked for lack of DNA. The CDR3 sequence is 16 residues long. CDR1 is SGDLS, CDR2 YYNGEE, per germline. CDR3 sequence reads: CASSLRLAGRTDTQYF.

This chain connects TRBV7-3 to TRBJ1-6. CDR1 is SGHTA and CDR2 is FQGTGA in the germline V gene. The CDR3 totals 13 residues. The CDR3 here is CASGQQRGSPLHF.

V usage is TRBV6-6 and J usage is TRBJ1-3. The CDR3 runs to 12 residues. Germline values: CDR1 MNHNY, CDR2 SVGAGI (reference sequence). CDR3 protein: CAIQSSGNTIYF.

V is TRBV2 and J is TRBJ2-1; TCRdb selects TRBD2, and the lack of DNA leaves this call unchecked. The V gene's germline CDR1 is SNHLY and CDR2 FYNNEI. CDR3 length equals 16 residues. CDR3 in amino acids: CASSGSTSQAYNEQFF.

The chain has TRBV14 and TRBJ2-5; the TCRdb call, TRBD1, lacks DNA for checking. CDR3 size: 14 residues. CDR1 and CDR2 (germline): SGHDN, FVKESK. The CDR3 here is CASSRNRGGETQYF.

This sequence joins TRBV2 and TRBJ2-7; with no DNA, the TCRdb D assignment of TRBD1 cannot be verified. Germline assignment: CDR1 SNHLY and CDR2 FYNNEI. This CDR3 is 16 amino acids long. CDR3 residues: CASTALSGRGTYEQYF.

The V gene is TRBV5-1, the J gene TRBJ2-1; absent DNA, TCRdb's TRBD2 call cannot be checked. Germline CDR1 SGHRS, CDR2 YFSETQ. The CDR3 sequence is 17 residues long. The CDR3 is CASSFSGGVYSYNEQFF. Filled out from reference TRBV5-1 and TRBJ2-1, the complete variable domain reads KAGVTQTPRYLIKTRGQQVTLSCSPISGHRSVSWYQQTPGQGLQFLFEYFSETQRNKGNFPGRFSGRQFSNSRSEMNVSTLELGDSALYLCASSFSGGVYSYNEQFFGPGTRLTVL.

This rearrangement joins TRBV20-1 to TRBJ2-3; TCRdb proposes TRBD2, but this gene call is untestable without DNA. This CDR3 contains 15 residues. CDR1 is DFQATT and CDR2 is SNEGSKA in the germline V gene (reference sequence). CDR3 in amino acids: CSAWTSGIRTDTQYF.

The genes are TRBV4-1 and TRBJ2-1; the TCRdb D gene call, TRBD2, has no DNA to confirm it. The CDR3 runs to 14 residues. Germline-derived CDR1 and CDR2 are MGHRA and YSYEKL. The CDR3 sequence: CASSQLTSAPEQFF.

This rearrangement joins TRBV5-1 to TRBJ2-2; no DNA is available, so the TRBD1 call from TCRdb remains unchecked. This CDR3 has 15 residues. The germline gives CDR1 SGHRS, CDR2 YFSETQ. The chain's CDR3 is CASSLTGGASGELFF.

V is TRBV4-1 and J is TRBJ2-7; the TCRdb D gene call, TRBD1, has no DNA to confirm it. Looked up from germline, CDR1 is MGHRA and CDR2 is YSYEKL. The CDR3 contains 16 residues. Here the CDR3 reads CASSQEAATGVHEQYF.